The sequence of this T cell receptor (beta chain) was determined in a study of blood T cell repertoires in COVID-19. Study background: Sites across the United States, Italy and Spain contributed samples from acute and convalescent COVID-19.

Across about two dozen US areas, participants ranged in age from roughly 18 to 95 years. Symptom resolution, clearance, or two negative PCRs marked the recovered donors of Cohort 3. This CDR3 spans 13 amino acids. Germline CDR1 reads WSHSY; CDR2 reads SAAADI. The J segment lost 4 bases and the V segment lost 6 bases, leaving 4 bases of the junction unmatched. Authors' analysis steps: Amplifying reference gene primers gave estimates of nucleated cell counts. Method: immunoSEQ multiplex PCR; TCRdb's copy keeps in-frame clones and lacks some. V and J calls and clone size come straight from that table; D and trimming were deduced from the DNA. This table holds about 280,000 clones, 85% found once.

The receptor was isolated from a woman between 45 and 60 years old who had recovered from COVID-19. The chain carries TRBV10-2 and TRBJ2-5, with 8 bases aligning to TRBD1. Sequenced material: PBMCs or T cells enriched from blood (not recorded which). CDR3 bases: TGCGCCAGCAGCCTCGACAGGGGAGAGACCCAGTACTTC. Its protein is CASSLDRGETQYF.